A selection of T cell receptor beta chains follows, all from one sample in a study of breast tumors, draining lymph nodes, adjacent tissues. From the multiplex PCR reads, TCRdb called clonotypes with MiXCR, one entry per CDR3 protein. Of about 21,000 distinct CDR3 sequences listed, roughly 60% are singletons. The specimen was breast tumor tissue. The receptors stem from a female donor with breast cancer. Some clones in this sample may be carry-over from other donors' samples. The CDR3 runs from the conserved cysteine through the conserved F or W.

CASSLDADEKLFF,TRBV5-1
CSARTGLSYEQYF,TRBV20-1
CAISGTSRSTDTQYF,TRBV10-3
CASSATGTGEYGYTF,TRBV25-1
CASSWAGAGKEKLFF,TRBV28
CASTKVRGADGYTF,TRBV2
CASSYSRAGGQTDTQYF,TRBV6-2/TRBV6-3
CASSQDPSGWAEQFF,TRBV14
CASSPRTYEQYF,TRBV19
CASSLGGRLLLYEQYF,TRBV5-1
CASSQAVRERANYGYTF,TRBV4-1
CSVQGGQGMKKLFF,TRBV29-1
CSGGHNTEAFF,TRBV29-1
CASSAGRQGEKLFF,TRBV2
CASSLSGVKTQYF,TRBV12-3/TRBV12-4
CASSLGLGQGALVAGELFF,TRBV7-2
CASSPDGTYEQYF,TRBV18
CSVGTAYNEQFF,TRBV29-1
CSAYTGTGGTDTQYF,TRBV20-1
CATSEYSGPGGQPQHF,TRBV24-1
CATSTGHYEQYF,TRBV19
CASSLGITGRRYEQYF,TRBV5-1
CASSQADEQFF,TRBV5-1
CASSQGVVGQVNQPQHF,TRBV4-2
CASSFGDRRSTQYF,TRBV5-6
CSAIDRGRGYNEQFF,TRBV20-1
CAISDLSDEQYF,TRBV10-3
CASSPMGTSGNYEQYF,TRBV4-2
CASSLVSGTGNNYGYTF,TRBV5-8
CASSLSLSASGNTIYF,TRBV7-9
CASNQGGRGMNTEAFF,TRBV5-4
CASSKGTPAFYTF,TRBV7-3
CASSLDRGSNSPLHF,TRBV7-2
CASSQDTSGWQTQYF,TRBV4-3
CASSSGQPNQPQHF,TRBV5-1